The rows below give T cell receptor beta chains drawn from one sample of a study of shared clonotypes between healthy human individuals. This table comes from immunoSEQ multiplex PCR, and its TCRdb copy is limited to in-frame clones, with some not included. Of about 680,000 clones in the sample, more than 70% are singletons; the top ten hold around 1.8%. Sequenced input: memory CD4+ T cells sorted from blood. These receptors were obtained from a young woman in good health. Each CDR3 is given with its conserved first and last residue. Fields, in order: J gene, D gene, clone size, V gene, CDR3 protein, CDR3 DNA. D genes are given only for firm matches. Only part of the rows carry a size: once, few, many, or a class if the clone is expanded.

j_gene: TRBJ1-3; d_gene: -; abundance: -; v_gene: TRBV28; CDR3aa: CASSFRGPGNTIYF; CDR3nt: TGTGCCAGCAGTTTTCGGGGGCCGGGAAACACCATATATTTT
j_gene: TRBJ1-5; d_gene: -; abundance: few; v_gene: TRBV6-1; CDR3aa: CASSEFGNSNQPQHF; CDR3nt: TGTGCCAGCAGTGAATTTGGGAATAGCAATCAGCCCCAGCATTTT
j_gene: TRBJ2-2; d_gene: TRBD1; abundance: -; v_gene: TRBV27; CDR3aa: CASSLLVQGVGNTGELFF; CDR3nt: TGTGCCAGCAGTTTACTCGTCCAGGGGGTGGGTAACACCGGGGAGCTGTTTTTT
j_gene: TRBJ1-3; d_gene: -; abundance: -; v_gene: TRBV6-4; CDR3aa: CASKLEGQPETGNTIYF; CDR3nt: TGTGCCAGCAAGTTAGAAGGACAGCCCGAGACTGGAAACACCATATATTTT
j_gene: TRBJ2-2; d_gene: -; abundance: many; v_gene: TRBV11-2; CDR3aa: CASSPPRWGANWTGELFF; CDR3nt: TGTGCCAGCAGCCCCCCCCGATGGGGGGCAAATTGGACCGGGGAGCTGTTTTTT
j_gene: TRBJ2-6; d_gene: -; abundance: -; v_gene: TRBV4-1; CDR3aa: CASSQDSVWTGANVLTF; CDR3nt: TGCGCCAGCAGCCAAGATTCGGTCTGGACTGGGGCCAACGTCCTGACTTTC
j_gene: TRBJ2-7; d_gene: TRBD2; abundance: -; v_gene: TRBV19; CDR3aa: CASSILAGVGEQYF; CDR3nt: TGTGCCAGTAGTATTCTAGCGGGAGTTGGCGAGCAGTACTTC
j_gene: TRBJ2-7; d_gene: -; abundance: few; v_gene: TRBV27; CDR3aa: CASSLSVASDYEQYF; CDR3nt: TGTGCCAGCAGTTTATCTGTAGCGAGTGACTACGAGCAGTACTTC
j_gene: TRBJ1-2; d_gene: -; abundance: -; v_gene: TRBV27; CDR3aa: CASSSRGSSGYTF; CDR3nt: TGTGCCAGCAGTTCGAGAGGGTCCTCCGGCTACACCTTC
j_gene: TRBJ1-2; d_gene: TRBD1; abundance: -; v_gene: TRBV5-4; CDR3aa: CASSSRPDRGDYGYTF; CDR3nt: TGTGCCAGCAGCTCAAGGCCGGACAGGGGAGACTATGGCTACACCTTC
j_gene: TRBJ2-7; d_gene: -; abundance: -; v_gene: TRBV7-9; CDR3aa: CASSSQIWSYF; CDR3nt: TGTGCCAGCAGCTCGCAAATCTGGTCGTACTTC
j_gene: TRBJ2-1; d_gene: TRBD2; abundance: -; v_gene: TRBV7-2; CDR3aa: CASSSTSGSSSFNEQFF; CDR3nt: TGTGCCAGCAGCTCTACTAGCGGGAGTAGTTCCTTCAATGAGCAGTTCTTC
j_gene: TRBJ1-2; d_gene: TRBD1; abundance: -; v_gene: TRBV7-9; CDR3aa: CASSQTGGDYGYTF; CDR3nt: TGTGCCAGCAGCCAAACAGGGGGGGACTATGGCTACACCTTC
j_gene: TRBJ2-1; d_gene: -; abundance: -; v_gene: TRBV19; CDR3aa: CASSPGRHNEQFF; CDR3nt: TGTGCCAGTAGTCCCGGCCGCCACAATGAGCAGTTCTTC
j_gene: TRBJ1-2; d_gene: -; abundance: -; v_gene: TRBV28; CDR3aa: CASFSAGGGQSYGYTF; CDR3nt: TGTGCCAGCTTCTCTGCCGGCGGGGGGCAGAGCTATGGCTACACCTTC
j_gene: TRBJ1-1; d_gene: -; abundance: -; v_gene: TRBV7-6; CDR3aa: CAKLWGWVNTEAFF; CDR3nt: TGTGCCAAACTTTGGGGTTGGGTGAACACTGAAGCTTTCTTT
j_gene: TRBJ2-5; d_gene: TRBD1; abundance: -; v_gene: TRBV5-1; CDR3aa: CASSGTGGGETQYF; CDR3nt: TGCGCCAGCAGCGGGACAGGGGGAGGAGAGACCCAGTACTTC
j_gene: TRBJ2-1; d_gene: -; abundance: -; v_gene: TRBV5-1; CDR3aa: CASSLSPGDQEQFF; CDR3nt: TGCGCCAGCAGCTTGAGTCCAGGGGACCAGGAGCAGTTCTTC
j_gene: TRBJ2-7; d_gene: -; abundance: few; v_gene: TRBV5-4; CDR3aa: CASSSEGIFPWEQYF; CDR3nt: TGTGCCAGCAGCAGTGAGGGCATCTTCCCCTGGGAGCAGTACTTC
j_gene: TRBJ2-2; d_gene: TRBD2; abundance: -; v_gene: TRBV5-1; CDR3aa: CASSYTSGLNTGELFF; CDR3nt: TGCGCCAGCAGCTACACTAGCGGACTGAACACCGGGGAGCTGTTTTTT
j_gene: TRBJ1-1; d_gene: -; abundance: few; v_gene: TRBV7-2; CDR3aa: CASSLAPEGGTRAFF; CDR3nt: TGTGCCAGCAGCTTGGCACCCGAGGGGGGGACCCGAGCTTTCTTT
j_gene: TRBJ2-7; d_gene: TRBD2; abundance: -; v_gene: TRBV10-2; CDR3aa: CASRERTSGRVNEQYF; CDR3nt: TGCGCCAGCAGGGAGAGGACTAGCGGGAGAGTAAACGAGCAGTACTTC
j_gene: TRBJ2-3; d_gene: -; abundance: -; v_gene: TRBV7-9; CDR3aa: CASSFEPLDTQYF; CDR3nt: TGTGCCAGCAGCTTCGAACCTCTAGATACGCAGTATTTT
j_gene: TRBJ2-5; d_gene: -; abundance: once; v_gene: TRBV11-2; CDR3aa: CASSLLAPQETQYF; CDR3nt: TGTGCCAGCAGCTTATTAGCTCCCCAAGAGACCCAGTACTTC